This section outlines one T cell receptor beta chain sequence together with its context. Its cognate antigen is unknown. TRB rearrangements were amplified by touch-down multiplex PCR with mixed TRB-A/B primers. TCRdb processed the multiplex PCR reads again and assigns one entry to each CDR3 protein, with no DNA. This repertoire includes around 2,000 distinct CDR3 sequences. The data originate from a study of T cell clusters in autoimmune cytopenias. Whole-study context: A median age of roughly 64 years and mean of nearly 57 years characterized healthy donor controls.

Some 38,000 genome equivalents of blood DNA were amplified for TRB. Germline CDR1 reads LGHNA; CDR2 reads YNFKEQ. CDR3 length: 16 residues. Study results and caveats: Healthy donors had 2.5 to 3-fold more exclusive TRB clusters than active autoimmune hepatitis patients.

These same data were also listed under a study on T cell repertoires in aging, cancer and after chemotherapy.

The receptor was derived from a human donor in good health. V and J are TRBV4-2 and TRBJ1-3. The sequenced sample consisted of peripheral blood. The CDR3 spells CASSQDLELEGNTIYF.